These 6 T cell receptor beta chains share one sample of origin, sequenced in a study of blood T cells in healthy people across ages. The use of a sample-barcoded 5' primer and a J-beta primer mix characterized a second PCR of roughly 6 to 12 cycles. TCRdb passed the 5' RACE reads through MiXCR, listing each CDR3 protein once. The sample has 650,000 to 700,000 distinct CDR3 sequences; 32% are singletons. Sequences were obtained from blood. These TCRs come from a woman of 80 years or more in good health.

This clonotype has ten or more counts. The CDR3 DNA sequence: TGTGCCAGCAGCTTACGGCCCCCCGGGCGGGGTAACTATGGCTACACCTTC. Amino acids: CASSLRPPGRGNYGYTF. The rearrangement joins TRBV7-6 to TRBJ1-2; no reliable D call. The CDR3 extends over 17 amino acids. Germline V CDR1 and CDR2: SGHVS, FNYEAQ. Deletions cut 2 bases from V and 1 base from J, with 17 bases between.

This clonotype was seen a handful of times. This chain joins TRBV4-3 and TRBJ1-1; 12 bases line up with TRBD1. The CDR3 spans 14 residues. The V gene end was trimmed by 3 bases and the J gene end by 10 bases; junction bases not matched to a gene: 6. From germline, CDR1 is LGHNA and CDR2 YSLEER. The CDR3 loop reads CASSQGQGAHVAFF. The CDR3 nucleotides are TGCGCCAGCAGCCAGGGACAGGGGGCACACGTAGCTTTCTTT.

There are a few counts of this clonotype. CDR3 loop: CAISEVQGGEQYF. DNA for the CDR3: TGTGCCATCAGTGAGGTACAGGGAGGCGAGCAGTACTTC. The chain carries TRBV10-3 and TRBJ2-7; D is possibly TRBD1 or TRBD2 (6 bases each). CDR3 length: 13 residues. V was shortened by 2 bases and J by 6 bases, with 11 bases between the two germline ends. From germline, CDR1 is ENHRY and CDR2 SYGVKD.

The genes are TRBV10-3 and TRBJ1-1, with 9 bases matching TRBD1. This CDR3 has 17 amino acids. The germline V gene encodes CDR1 ENHRY and CDR2 SYGVKD. The V segment lost 5 bases and the J segment 5 bases; nucleotides outside the gene matches: 15. As DNA, the CDR3 is TGTGCCATCAGTTCTCCTCATACAGGGGGCGGACAGACTGAAGCTTTCTTT. It specifies CAISSPHTGGGQTEAFF.

The table lists this clonotype with a few counts. The chain employs TRBV7-9 and TRBJ2-2, with 16 bases aligning to TRBD2. The germline V gene encodes CDR1 SEHNR and CDR2 FQNEAQ (reference sequence). V dropped 5 bases and J dropped 4; count of bases not matched to a gene: 13. The CDR3 is made up of 20 amino acids. The CDR3 here is CASSPGTSGGAVGSTGELFF. The CDR3 DNA sequence: TGTGCCAGCAGCCCCGGGACTAGCGGGGGGGCCGTGGGATCCACCGGGGAGCTGTTTTTT.

The sample holds many counts of this clonotype. This chain uses TRBV6-5 with TRBJ2-1; 14 bases line up with TRBD2. Germline assignment: CDR1 MNHEY and CDR2 SVGAGI. The CDR3 runs to 16 residues. J was trimmed by 7 bases and V by 6 bases; bases with no gene match: 8. CDR3 DNA: TGTGCCAGCAGGCCGACTAGCGGGGGGGCCTCGAATGAGCAGTTCTTC. This translates into CASRPTSGGASNEQFF.